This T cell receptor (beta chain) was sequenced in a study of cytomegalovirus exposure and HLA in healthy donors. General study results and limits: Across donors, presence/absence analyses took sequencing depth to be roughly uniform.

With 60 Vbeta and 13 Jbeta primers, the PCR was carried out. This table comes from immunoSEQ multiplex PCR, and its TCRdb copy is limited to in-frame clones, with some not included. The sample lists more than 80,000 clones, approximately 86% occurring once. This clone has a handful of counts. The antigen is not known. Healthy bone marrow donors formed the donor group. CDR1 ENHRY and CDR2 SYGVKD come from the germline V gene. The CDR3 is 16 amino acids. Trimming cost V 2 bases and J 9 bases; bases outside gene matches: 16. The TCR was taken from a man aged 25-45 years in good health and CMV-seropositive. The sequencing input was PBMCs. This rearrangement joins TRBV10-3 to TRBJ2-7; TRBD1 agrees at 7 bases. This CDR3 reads CAISEQIGTAGLGQYF. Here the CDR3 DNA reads TGTGCCATCAGTGAGCAGATCGGGACAGCCGGGCTGGGGCAGTACTTC.